The 30 T cell receptor beta chains below were found in one sample sequenced in a study of shared clonotypes between healthy human individuals. The protocol was immunoSEQ multiplex PCR, while the TCRdb copy is restricted to in-frame clones and leaves out a portion. The sample carries about 2 million clones, 95% recorded once. The sequenced sample was naive CD4+ T cells sorted from blood. Subset: CD45RA+ positively selected. The receptors were sampled from a man younger than 35 in good health.

This sequence joins TRBV18 and TRBJ2-5; D remains unclear. Germline V gene sequence: CDR1 KGHSH, CDR2 LQKENI. Deletions cut 0 bases from V and 4 bases from J, with 12 bases between. This CDR3 has 15 amino acids. CDR3 sequence: CASSPPGWVRETQYF. The CDR3 nucleotides are TGTGCCAGCTCACCACCGGGGTGGGTTCGAGAGACCCAGTACTTC.

On this clone: At the DNA level, this CDR3 is encoded by other sequences in the same sample as well. The rearrangement joins TRBV5-1 to TRBJ2-7; no reliable D call. Germline values: CDR1 SGHRS, CDR2 YFSETQ. The V and J ends lost 0 bases and 0 bases respectively, with 10 bases between them. This CDR3 has 15 residues. The CDR3 here is CASSLVAASSYEQYF. In DNA, the CDR3 is TGCGCCAGCAGCTTGGTCGCGGCCTCCTCCTACGAGCAGTACTTC.

This chain connects TRBV28 to TRBJ1-1; D remains unclear. CDR1 and CDR2 (germline): MDHEN, SYDVKM. V lost 5 bases, J lost 0 bases, and 10 bases lay in between. This CDR3 is 14 amino acids long. The CDR3, as DNA: TGTGCCAGCAGTCCCGGGATTCTGAACACTGAAGCTTTCTTT. This sequence encodes CASSPGILNTEAFF.

The chain employs TRBV6-6 and TRBJ2-7; D is perhaps TRBD1 or TRBD2 (7 bases each). Germline V gene sequence: CDR1 MNHNY, CDR2 SVGAGI (reference sequence). Trimming removed 4 bases from V and 9 bases from J, with 19 bases in between. This CDR3 is 14 amino acids long. CDR3 residues: CASSSHDREGGQYF. The CDR3 DNA follows: TGTGCCAGCAGTTCCCACGACAGGGAGGGGGGGCAGTACTTC.

A note on this clone: Other DNA sequences in this sample translate to the same CDR3. The chain joins TRBV28 to TRBJ2-5; a weak D match, TRBD2 (6 bases). Between the trimmed V and J ends, which lost 2 bases and 3 bases, there was a span of 7 bases. Germline CDR1 reads MDHEN; CDR2 reads SYDVKM. This CDR3 region has 13 residues. The CDR3 DNA is TGTGCCAGCAGTTTAGGAGGGAAAGAGACCCAGTACTTC. This codes for CASSLGGKETQYF. The entire variable domain, with the rest obtained from reference TRBV28 and TRBJ2-5, is as follows: DVKVTQSSRYLVKRTGEKVFLECVQDMDHENMFWYRQDPGLGLRLIYFSYDVKMKEKGDIPEGYSVSREKKERFSLILESASTNQTSMYLCASSLGGKETQYFGPGTRLLVL.

The chain couples TRBV25-1 to TRBJ2-2; D remains ambiguous. The V and J ends lost 3 bases and 6 bases respectively, with 8 bases between them. The germline V gene encodes CDR1 MGHDK and CDR2 SYGVNS. This CDR3 region has 13 residues. The CDR3, as DNA: TGTGCCAGCAGTGACTCGACGCCCGGGGAGCTGTTTTTT. Protein: CASSDSTPGELFF.

This clone was recorded only once. The chain joins TRBV6-5 to TRBJ2-1, with TRBD1 as a possible D gene (6 bases). The CDR3 sequence is 12 residues long. Deletions cut 7 bases from V and 7 bases from J, with 11 bases between. Germline lookup yields CDR1 MNHEY and CDR2 SVGAGI. The CDR3, as DNA: TGTGCCAGCACCTCGCAGGGGAATGAGCAGTTCTTC. It yields the protein CASTSQGNEQFF.

About this clone: The sample holds other DNA sequences that translate to the same CDR3. V usage is TRBV2 and J usage is TRBJ1-4; the D is unclear. Trimming pared 2 bases from V and 8 bases from J, leaving 12 bases between. The CDR3 loop spans 14 amino acids. Germline-derived CDR1 and CDR2 are SNHLY and FYNNEI. CDR3 sequence (DNA): TGTGCCAGCAGTGAATCCGGGGTTGGAGAAAAACTGTTTTTT. This sequence encodes CASSESGVGEKLFF.

As regards this clone: Other DNA sequences within the sample encode an identical CDR3. The chain joins TRBV18 to TRBJ2-7; 7 nucleotides match TRBD1. From germline, CDR1 is KGHSH and CDR2 LQKENI. This CDR3 has 12 residues. V lost 4 bases, J lost 6 bases, and 3 bases stayed unmatched. The CDR3 bases are TGTGCCAGCTCACTCGACAGGGCCGAGCAGTACTTC. Encoded protein: CASSLDRAEQYF.

The rearrangement joins TRBV18 to TRBJ2-1; D uncertain. V was shortened by 3 bases and J by 4 bases, with 13 bases between the two germline ends. The CDR3 spans 15 residues. From germline, CDR1 is KGHSH and CDR2 LQKENI. The CDR3 protein is CASSPSDFRYNEQFF. CDR3 nucleotides: TGTGCCAGCTCACCCTCAGACTTCCGTTACAATGAGCAGTTCTTC.

This clone was detected many times. V usage is TRBV5-1 and J usage is TRBJ2-1; the match to TRBD2 covers 10 bases. J was trimmed by 7 bases and V by 3 bases; bases with no gene match: 1. Germline assignment: CDR1 SGHRS and CDR2 YFSETQ. CDR3 length: 13 residues. The DNA of the CDR3 is TGCGCCAGCAGCTCTAGCGGGAGTAATGAGCAGTTCTTC. It specifies CASSSSGSNEQFF.

The V and J genes are TRBV18 and TRBJ1-2; the D is unclear. Germline assignment: CDR1 KGHSH and CDR2 LQKENI. The CDR3 contains 12 residues. Trimming took off 6 bases at V and 3 bases at J, with 8 bases between the two ends. In nucleotides, the CDR3 is TGTGCCAGCTCCCAAAGGGACTATGGCTACACCTTC. Residues: CASSQRDYGYTF.

V and J are TRBV30 and TRBJ1-1, with D unresolved. The V end was cut by 7 bases, the J end by 7 bases, with 16 bases between. Looked up from germline, CDR1 is GTSNPN and CDR2 is SVGIG (reference sequence). This CDR3 has 12 residues. CDR3 sequence (DNA): TGTGCCTCCAAAGCCAGTGGCCTTGAAGCTTTCTTT. Translating gives CASKASGLEAFF.

There are a few counts of this clone. The genes are TRBV19 and TRBJ1-5, with D tentatively TRBD1 (6 bases). Germline CDR1 reads LNHDA; CDR2 reads SQIVND (reference sequence). Trimming pared 3 bases from V and 7 bases from J, leaving 10 bases between. There are 13 residues in the CDR3. CDR3 nucleotides: TGTGCCAGTAGTATGGGGGGCGTACAGCCCCAGCATTTT. Amino acids: CASSMGGVQPQHF.

Concerning this clone itself: Additional DNA sequences in this sample encode the identical CDR3. This chain joins TRBV5-1 and TRBJ2-3; TRBD2 agrees at 9 bases. There are 16 residues in the CDR3. V shed 0 bases, J shed 0 bases, and the junction held 2 bases outside the gene matches. Germline V gene data show CDR1 as SGHRS and CDR2 as YFSETQ. For the CDR3, the DNA is TGCGCCAGCAGCTTGGATAGCGGGGGAAGCACAGATACGCAGTATTTT. Its protein is CASSLDSGGSTDTQYF.

Comment on this clone: Other DNA sequences from this sample encode an identical CDR3 as well. The chain couples TRBV27 to TRBJ1-5; perhaps TRBD1 as D (6 bases). V was clipped by 3 bases and J by 6 bases, with 9 bases between them. The CDR3 is 13 amino acids. CDR1 and CDR2 from the germline V gene are MNHEY and SMNVEV (reference sequence). CDR3 in DNA: TGTGCCAGCAGTTTTACAGGGCTTCAGCCCCAGCATTTT. Protein product: CASSFTGLQPQHF.

The chain joins TRBV5-4 to TRBJ2-7, with D hard to call. The CDR3 contains 16 residues. The germline V gene has CDR1 SGHNT and CDR2 YYREEE (reference sequence). Trimming pared 0 bases from V and 2 bases from J, leaving 15 bases between. The CDR3 region is CASSLGYSGVAYEQYF. CDR3 sequence (DNA): TGTGCCAGCAGCTTGGGATATAGTGGGGTAGCCTACGAGCAGTACTTC.

The chain has TRBV28 and TRBJ2-2, with D possibly being TRBD1 (6 bases). Trimming stripped 6 bases from V and 3 bases from J, with 17 bases between. CDR1 and CDR2 from the germline V gene are MDHEN and SYDVKM. The CDR3 has 16 residues. The CDR3 DNA reads as TGTGCCAGCAGCAGTGGGGGCGCCACCTACACCGGGGAGCTGTTTTTT. Protein: CASSSGGATYTGELFF.

The chain links TRBV18 to TRBJ2-7; TRBD2 matches at 9 bases. CDR1 and CDR2 from the germline V gene are KGHSH and LQKENI. This CDR3 contains 15 residues. V lost 3 bases to trimming and J lost 6 bases; unmatched junction nucleotides: 9. The CDR3 nucleotides are TGTGCCAGCTCACCTTTAGCGGGAGCCTCATCCGAGCAGTACTTC. Its translation: CASSPLAGASSEQYF.

This sequence joins TRBV2 and TRBJ2-7; D may be TRBD2 (6 bases). The CDR3 is 14 residues long. V was pared by 6 bases and J by 5 bases, with 17 bases between. Germline-derived CDR1 and CDR2 are SNHLY and FYNNEI. The CDR3, as DNA: TGTGCCAGCAGGGCCCGACTAGTTAGTGACGAGCAGTACTTC. Amino acid sequence: CASRARLVSDEQYF.

The CDR3: CASSPLVVQGTGSSYEQYF. CDR3 in DNA: TGTGCCAGCTCACCCCTCGTGGTTCAGGGGACAGGGAGTTCCTACGAGCAGTACTTC. This sequence joins TRBV18 and TRBJ2-7, with 9 bases fitting TRBD1. V shed 3 bases, J shed 1 base, and the junction held 16 bases outside the gene matches. The CDR3 runs to 19 residues. Per the germline V gene, CDR1 is KGHSH and CDR2 is LQKENI.

The chain couples TRBV5-1 to TRBJ1-5; the D is unclear. V was trimmed by 0 bases and J by 6 bases, leaving 13 bases between them. In germline, CDR1 is SGHRS, CDR2 YFSETQ. This CDR3 region has 15 residues. The CDR3 spells CASSLGYGPVQPQHF. The CDR3, as DNA: TGCGCCAGCAGCTTGGGATATGGACCCGTTCAGCCCCAGCATTTT.

The chain is built from TRBV29-1 and TRBJ1-1; perhaps TRBD1 as D (5 bases). Trimming stripped 0 bases from V and 5 bases from J, with 13 bases between. Germline-derived CDR1 and CDR2 are SQVTM and ANQGSEA. CDR3 size: 14 residues. CDR3 amino acids: CSVEDRGGWTEAFF. As DNA, the CDR3 is TGCAGCGTTGAAGATCGGGGGGGTTGGACTGAAGCTTTCTTT.

This chain joins TRBV19 and TRBJ2-6; tentatively, D is TRBD1 (6 bases). In germline, CDR1 is LNHDA, CDR2 SQIVND (reference sequence). V was pared by 3 bases and J by 2 bases, with 11 bases between. CDR3 length equals 16 residues. CDR3 in amino acids: CASSIEQGPGANVLTF. Here the CDR3 DNA reads TGTGCCAGTAGTATTGAACAGGGACCTGGGGCCAACGTCCTGACTTTC.

This clone was detected a few times. The CDR3 DNA reads as TGTGCCAGCAGTCACGGGGGCGAGCAGTACTTC. Translation: CASSHGGEQYF. The chain couples TRBV6-5 to TRBJ2-7; tentative D call: TRBD2 (6 bases). Germline assignment: CDR1 MNHEY and CDR2 SVGAGI. Trimming pared 5 bases from V and 6 bases from J, leaving 8 bases between. CDR3 length equals 11 residues.

V gene TRBV5-4 combines with J gene TRBJ2-3, with a tentative D call TRBD1 (6 bases). The CDR3 extends over 14 amino acids. The V gene's germline CDR1 is SGHNT and CDR2 YYREEE (reference sequence). With 7 bases removed from V and 2 bases from J, the gap between germline ends came to 14 bases. For the CDR3, the DNA is TGTGCCAGCTGTTCCGACAGGTTCACAGATACGCAGTATTTT. This translates into CASCSDRFTDTQYF.

The V call is TRBV30, the J call TRBJ2-2; D perhaps matches TRBD2 (6 bases). V was cut by 5 bases and J by 3 bases, with 7 bases left in between. The germline V gene encodes CDR1 GTSNPN and CDR2 SVGIG (reference sequence). The length of the CDR3 is 12 residues. The CDR3 DNA follows: TGTGCCTGGGGCGGGGACACCGGGGAGCTGTTTTTT. This sequence encodes CAWGGDTGELFF.

CDR3 protein: CASSQEGQTSGGELFF. In DNA form, the CDR3 reads TGCGCCAGCAGCCAGGAGGGACAGACATCAGGAGGGGAGCTGTTTTTT. This chain joins TRBV4-1 and TRBJ2-2, with a weak D call TRBD1 (7 bases). The CDR3 spans 16 residues. Trimming took 3 bases from V and 8 from J, leaving 19 bases between them. Germline V gene sequence: CDR1 MGHRA, CDR2 YSYEKL.

The gene calls are TRBV1 and TRBJ2-2; the table's TRBD1 call for D was not verified on the DNA. TRBV1 is marked as a pseudogene. The CDR3 consists of 19 residues. The CDR3 bases are TGCACCAGCAGCCAACCAGATAAGTCTCCGGACAGGGTCGTGTGGGAGCTGTTTTTT. It encodes CTSSQPDKSPDRVVWELFF.

The V and J genes are TRBV5-4 and TRBJ2-5; 11 positions agree with TRBD2. This CDR3 comprises 15 residues. V dropped 2 bases and J dropped 2; count of bases not matched to a gene: 2. From germline, CDR1 is SGHNT and CDR2 YYREEE (reference sequence). The chain's CDR3 is CASSFIAGGQETQYF. For the CDR3, the DNA is TGTGCCAGCAGCTTCATAGCGGGAGGGCAAGAGACCCAGTACTTC.